This TCR beta chain was sequenced in a study of tumor-infiltrating lymphocytes in oesophageal squamous cell carcinoma. TCRdb re-called the PCR reads through MiXCR, storing one row per CDR3 protein. The sample gives fewer than 20,000 distinct CDR3 sequences, about two fifths of which show up once; roughly 19% is in the top ten. This clonotype was counted between two and nine times. The sequence came from a male donor with esophageal squamous cell carcinoma. The sample taken for sequencing was esophageal tumor tissue.

Written as DNA, the CDR3 is TGTGCCAGCAGTAGGGACAGGACTAACTATGGCTACACCTTC. It is translated as CASSRDRTNYGYTF. The chain carries TRBV2 and TRBJ1-2; 8 bases map to TRBD1. V lost 5 bases to trimming and J lost 0 bases; unmatched junction nucleotides: 2. This CDR3 has 14 residues. The germline V gene has CDR1 SNHLY and CDR2 FYNNEI. Combining the CDR3 with reference TRBV2 and TRBJ1-2 gives the whole variable domain EPEVTQTPSHQVTQMGQEVILRCVPISNHLYFYWYRQILGQKVEFLVSFYNNEISEKSEIFDDQFSVERPDGSNFTLKIRSTKLEDSAMYFCASSRDRTNYGYTFGSGTRLTVV.